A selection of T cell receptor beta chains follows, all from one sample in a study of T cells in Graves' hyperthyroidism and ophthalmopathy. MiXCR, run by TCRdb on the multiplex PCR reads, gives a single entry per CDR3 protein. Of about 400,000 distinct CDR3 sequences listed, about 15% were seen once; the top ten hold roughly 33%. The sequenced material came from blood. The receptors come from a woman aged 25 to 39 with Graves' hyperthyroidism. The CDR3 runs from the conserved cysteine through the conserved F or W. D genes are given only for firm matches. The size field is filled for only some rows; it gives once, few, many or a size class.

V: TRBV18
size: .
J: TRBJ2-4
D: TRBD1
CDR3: CASSPTGGGRNIQYF
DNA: TGTGCCAGCTCACCGACAGGGGGCGGACGGAACATTCAGTACTTC

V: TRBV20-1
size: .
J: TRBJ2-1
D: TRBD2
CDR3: CSASLRLASGMGNEQFF
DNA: TGCAGTGCTAGCCTCCGCCTGGCTAGCGGGATGGGCAATGAGCAGTTCTTC

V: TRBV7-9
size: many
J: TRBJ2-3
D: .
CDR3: CASSHDTRTDTQYF
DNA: TGTGCCAGCAGCCACGACACCCGCACAGATACGCAGTATTTT

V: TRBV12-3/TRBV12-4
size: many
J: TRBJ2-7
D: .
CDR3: CASRGPGEVEQYF
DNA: TGTGCCAGCAGGGGCCCGGGGGAGGTCGAGCAGTACTTC

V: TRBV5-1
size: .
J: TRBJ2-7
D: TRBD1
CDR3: CTSASGTGGEEQYF
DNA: TGCACCAGCGCCTCCGGGACAGGGGGCGAAGAGCAGTACTTC

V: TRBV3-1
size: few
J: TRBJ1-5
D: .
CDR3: CASSRMGGNQPQHF
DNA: TGTGCCAGCAGCCGGATGGGGGGCAATCAGCCCCAGCATTTT

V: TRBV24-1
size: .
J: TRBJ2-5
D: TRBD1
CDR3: CATSDPGTGRETQYF
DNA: TGTGCCACCAGTGATCCCGGGACAGGACGGGAGACCCAGTACTTC

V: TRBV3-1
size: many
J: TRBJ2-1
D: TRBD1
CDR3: CASSRDSSYNEQFF
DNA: TGTGCCAGCAGCCGGGACAGCTCCTACAATGAGCAGTTCTTC

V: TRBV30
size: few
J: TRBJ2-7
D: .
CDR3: CAWSRPRGKIYEQYF
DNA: TGTGCCTGGAGTCGGCCCCGGGGGAAAATCTACGAGCAGTACTTC

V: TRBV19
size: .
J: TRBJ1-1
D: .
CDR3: CASSLQGDGGTEAFF
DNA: TGTGCCAGTAGTCTACAGGGAGATGGGGGCACTGAAGCTTTCTTT

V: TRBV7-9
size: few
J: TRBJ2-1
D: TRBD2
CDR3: CASKAGGAYNEQFF
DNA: TGTGCCTCAAAGGCGGGAGGGGCTTACAATGAGCAGTTCTTC

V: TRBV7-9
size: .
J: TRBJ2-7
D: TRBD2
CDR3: CASSKGLAGVGSSYEQYF
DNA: TGTGCCAGCAGCAAGGGACTAGCGGGAGTAGGGAGCTCCTACGAGCAGTACTTC

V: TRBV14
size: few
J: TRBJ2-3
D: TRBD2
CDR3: CASSQTMTSGTDTQYF
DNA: TGTGCCAGCAGCCAAACCATGACTAGCGGCACAGATACGCAGTATTTT

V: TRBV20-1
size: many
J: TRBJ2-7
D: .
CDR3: CSARDPRDISYEQYF
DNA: TGCAGTGCTAGAGATCCGAGGGACATCTCCTACGAGCAGTACTTC

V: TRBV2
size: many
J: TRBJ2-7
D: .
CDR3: CANGKDSSYEQYF
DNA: TGTGCCAACGGGAAAGACAGCTCCTACGAGCAGTACTTC

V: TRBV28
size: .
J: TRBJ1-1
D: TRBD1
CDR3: CASSSLGGGRGGRTEAFF
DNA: TGTGCCAGCAGTTCCTTGGGCGGGGGGAGAGGGGGCAGGACTGAAGCTTTCTTT

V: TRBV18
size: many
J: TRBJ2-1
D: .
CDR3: CASSPVLINEQFF
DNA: TGTGCCAGCTCACCGGTGCTAATCAATGAGCAGTTCTTC

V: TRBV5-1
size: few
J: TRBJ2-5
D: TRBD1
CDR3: CASSLTTGAETQYF
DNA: TGCGCCAGCAGCCTCACGACAGGGGCAGAGACCCAGTACTTC

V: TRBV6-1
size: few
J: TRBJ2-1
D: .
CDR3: CASSYGGRTMGWGIDEQFF
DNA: TGTGCCAGCAGTTATGGAGGGCGGACGATGGGATGGGGGATCGATGAGCAGTTCTTC

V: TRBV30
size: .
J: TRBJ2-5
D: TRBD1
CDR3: CAWSHRGGETQYF
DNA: TGTGCCTGGAGTCACAGGGGCGGGGAGACCCAGTACTTC